The 7 T cell receptor beta chains given below trace back to one sample, sequenced in a study of blood T cell repertoires in COVID-19. Sequenced by immunoSEQ multiplex PCR; TCRdb stores in-frame clones only, minus some. The sample consists of 140,000 or so clones, around 86% of them appearing once. The sample consisted of peripheral blood. These receptors came from a woman of 80 years or more with acute or convalescent COVID-19.

The chain is built from TRBV21-1 and TRBJ2-7; TRBD1 is the table's D call and was not checked against the DNA. TRBV21-1 is a documented pseudogene. This CDR3 spans 17 amino acids. The CDR3 loop reads CASSKVQGAGQTYEQYF. The CDR3, as DNA: TGTGCCAGCAGCAAAGTACAGGGGGCAGGGCAGACCTACGAGCAGTACTTC.

This clone was seen once. This rearrangement joins TRBV27 to TRBJ2-5, with 11 bases fitting TRBD1. Germline CDR1 and CDR2: MNHEY and SMNVEV (reference sequence). The CDR3 covers 13 residues. Trimming removed 6 bases from V and 4 bases from J; junction bases left unmatched: 1. CDR3 DNA sequence: TGTGCCAGCAGCGGGACAGGGGGAGAGACCCAGTACTTC. As protein: CASSGTGGETQYF.

This clone was seen once. This chain uses TRBV3-1 (or the pseudogene TRBV3-2) with TRBJ1-6; 10 bases fit TRBD1. Unmatched junction bases numbered 4, after V lost 2 bases and J lost 9 bases. Germline-derived CDR1 and CDR2 are LGHDT and YNNKEL (reference sequence). This CDR3 contains 15 residues. CDR3 region: CASSQSDRGLSPLHF. The CDR3 nucleotides are TGTGCCAGCAGCCAATCCGACAGGGGGCTTTCACCCCTCCACTTT.

This sequence joins TRBV4-1 and TRBJ2-1; TRBD2 is a possible D gene (5 bases). The CDR3 spans 16 residues. With 3 bases removed from V and 4 bases from J, the gap between germline ends came to 16 bases. The germline V gene encodes CDR1 MGHRA and CDR2 YSYEKL. CDR3 bases: TGCGCCAGCAGCCACCCCTTAGGGCGGAGGTACAATGAGCAGTTCTTC. This translates into CASSHPLGRRYNEQFF.

The sample holds a few counts of this clone. The rearrangement links TRBV10-3 to TRBJ2-7; D is perhaps TRBD1 (5 bases). This CDR3 is built from 11 residues. Germline CDR1 is ENHRY and CDR2 is SYGVKD. Deletions cut 9 bases from V and 7 bases from J, with 13 bases between. The CDR3 is CAIGRRGEQYF. The CDR3, as DNA: TGTGCCATTGGCCGAAGGGGTGAGCAGTACTTC.

The chain joins TRBV10-3 to TRBJ1-5, with D maybe TRBD1 (5 bases). The CDR3 runs 15 residues. Trimming removed 9 bases from V and 2 bases from J, with 17 bases in between. Germline-derived CDR1 and CDR2 are ENHRY and SYGVKD. Here the CDR3 DNA reads TGTGCCATTGGACACCCAAGGGATGGCAATCAGCCCCAGCATTTT. It encodes CAIGHPRDGNQPQHF.

This chain joins TRBV5-1 and TRBJ1-1, with TRBD1 identical over 9 bases. Germline values: CDR1 SGHRS, CDR2 YFSETQ. This CDR3 contains 16 residues. The trim removed 4 bases at V and 4 bases at J, leaving 11 bases unmatched. The DNA of the CDR3 is TGCGCCAGCAGCCCGAGCCTGGGGACAGGGACCACTGAAGCTTTCTTT. Its protein is CASSPSLGTGTTEAFF.